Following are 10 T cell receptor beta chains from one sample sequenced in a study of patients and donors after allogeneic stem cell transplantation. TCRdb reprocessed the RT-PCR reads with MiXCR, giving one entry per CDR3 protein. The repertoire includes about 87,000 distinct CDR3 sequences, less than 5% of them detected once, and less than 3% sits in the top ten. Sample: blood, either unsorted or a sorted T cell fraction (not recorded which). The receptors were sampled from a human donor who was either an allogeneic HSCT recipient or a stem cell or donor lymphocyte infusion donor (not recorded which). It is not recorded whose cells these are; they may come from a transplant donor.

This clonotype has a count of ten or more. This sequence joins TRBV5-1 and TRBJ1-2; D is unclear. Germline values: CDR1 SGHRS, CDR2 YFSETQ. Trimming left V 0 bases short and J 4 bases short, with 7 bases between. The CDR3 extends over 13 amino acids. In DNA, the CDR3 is TGCGCCAGCAGCTTGGAGGTTACCTATGGCTACACCTTC. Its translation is CASSLEVTYGYTF.

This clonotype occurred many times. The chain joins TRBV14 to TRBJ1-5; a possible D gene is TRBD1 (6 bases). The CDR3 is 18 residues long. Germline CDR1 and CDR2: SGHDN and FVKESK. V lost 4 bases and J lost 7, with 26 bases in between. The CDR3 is CASSLLRRAGVENQPQHF. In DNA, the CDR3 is TGTGCCAGCAGCCTTTTACGGCGGGCAGGGGTTGAGAACCAGCCCCAGCATTTT.

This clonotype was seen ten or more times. This CDR3 reads CASRLRSNTDTQYF. CDR3 nucleotide sequence: TGTGCCAGCAGACTCAGAAGTAACACAGATACGCAGTATTTT. V and J are TRBV6-1 and TRBJ2-3; D unresolved. The V and J ends lost 6 bases and 2 bases respectively, with 12 bases between them. Germline assignment: CDR1 MNHNS and CDR2 SASEGT. The CDR3 spans 14 residues.

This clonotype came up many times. CDR3 sequence reads: CSVDHNTGELFF. The DNA for the CDR3 is TGCAGCGTTGACCATAACACCGGGGAGCTGTTTTTT. The chain is built from TRBV29-1 and TRBJ2-2; D unresolved. The CDR3 spans 12 residues. Per the germline V gene, CDR1 is SQVTM and CDR2 is ANQGSEA. Trimming removed 3 bases from V and 2 bases from J, with 4 bases in between.

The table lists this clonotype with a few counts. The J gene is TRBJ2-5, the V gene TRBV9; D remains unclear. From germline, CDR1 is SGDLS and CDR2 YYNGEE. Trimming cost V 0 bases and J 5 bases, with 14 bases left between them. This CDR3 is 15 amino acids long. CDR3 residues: CASSVGEVARETQYF. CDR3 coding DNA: TGTGCCAGCAGCGTAGGTGAGGTGGCGCGGGAGACCCAGTACTTC.

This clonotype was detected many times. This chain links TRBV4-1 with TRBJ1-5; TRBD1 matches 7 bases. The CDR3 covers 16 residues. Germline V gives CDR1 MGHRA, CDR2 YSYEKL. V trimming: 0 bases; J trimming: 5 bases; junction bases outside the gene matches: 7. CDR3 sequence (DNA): TGCGCCAGCAGCCAAGACTACAGGGGCCTTTATCAGCCCCAGCATTTT. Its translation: CASSQDYRGLYQPQHF.

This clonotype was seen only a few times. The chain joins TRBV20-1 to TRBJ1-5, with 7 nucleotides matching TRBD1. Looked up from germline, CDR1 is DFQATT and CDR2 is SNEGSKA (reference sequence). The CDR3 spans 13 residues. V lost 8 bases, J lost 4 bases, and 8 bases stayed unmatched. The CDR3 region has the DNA TGCAGTCCCTGGGGACAGCTGAATCAGCCCCAGCATTTT. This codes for CSPWGQLNQPQHF.

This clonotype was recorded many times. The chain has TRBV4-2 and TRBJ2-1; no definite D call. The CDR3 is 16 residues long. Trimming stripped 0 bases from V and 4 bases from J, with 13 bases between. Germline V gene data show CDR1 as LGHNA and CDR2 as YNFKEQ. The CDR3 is CASSQDESTAYNEQFF. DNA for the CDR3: TGTGCCAGCAGCCAAGATGAATCTACAGCTTACAATGAGCAGTTCTTC.

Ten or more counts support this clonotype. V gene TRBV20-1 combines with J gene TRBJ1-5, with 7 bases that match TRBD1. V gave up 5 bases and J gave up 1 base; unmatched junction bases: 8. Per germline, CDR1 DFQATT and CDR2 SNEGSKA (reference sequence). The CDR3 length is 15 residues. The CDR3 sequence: CSAGKTGTSNQPQHF. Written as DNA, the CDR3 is TGCAGTGCTGGAAAGACAGGGACAAGCAATCAGCCCCAGCATTTT.

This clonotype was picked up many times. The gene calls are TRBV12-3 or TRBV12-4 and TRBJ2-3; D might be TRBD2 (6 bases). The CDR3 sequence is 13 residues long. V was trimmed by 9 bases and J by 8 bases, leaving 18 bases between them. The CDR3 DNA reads TGTGCCAGTGCGGGAAATTTTGCAGCTACGCAGTATTTT. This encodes CASAGNFAATQYF.